This TCR beta chain was found in a study of CD8 T cells in ankylosing spondylitis. Study-level results: Seemingly characteristic of ankylosing spondylitis blood was a TCR beta motif consisting of eight highly homologous variants. Reports say disease-linked clones showed up significantly more in matched ankylosing spondylitis synovial fluid.

This clonotype was picked up a small number of times. The antigen remains unidentified. Construction of TCR beta libraries was performed using quantitative 5'-RACE with molecular barcodes. One entry per CDR3 protein results from TCRdb running MiXCR on the 5' RACE reads. Here the sample spans approximately 340,000 distinct CDR3 sequences, roughly 14% being singletons. The sequence derives from a male donor with ankylosing spondylitis or in good health (not recorded which). Sequencing was done on a sample of blood, either unsorted or a sorted T cell fraction (not recorded which).

Here the CDR3 DNA reads TGCGCCAGCAGCTTTAGCCCCGGGGAGCTGTTTTTT. Its protein is CASSFSPGELFF. The chain joins TRBV5-1 to TRBJ2-2; no firm D call. The ends were cut back, 2 bases at V and 6 bases at J, with 5 bases in the middle. The CDR3 sequence is 12 residues long. The germline V gene has CDR1 SGHRS and CDR2 YFSETQ.